This T cell receptor (beta chain) was profiled in a study of blood T cells in healthy people across ages (dated by TCRdb to the mid-2010s). Background on the whole study: In model experiments, template switching captured roughly one uniquely barcoded TCR beta cDNA molecule for every two T cells. Using deep sequencing normalized with unique cDNA molecular identifiers, the study measured how TCR beta repertoire diversity changes with age. The donors were split into four age groups: young (average about 15 years), middle-aged (around 40), aged (approximately 59) and long-lived (82). To avoid experimental bias, donors of different ages were randomly spread across the sequencing lanes. Two additional independent replicas of 1 million unique cDNA reads from the same blood draw were analyzed for two donors (one aged 18 to 30 and one aged 80 or older).

Results the study describes overall, beyond this receptor: Observed TCR beta diversity correlated strongly with the percentage of naive T cells measured by flow cytometry. Conclusive comparison of naive and antigen-experienced compartments was prevented by the profiling of bulk unsorted PBMCs. Because donor CMV infection status was unknown, age-related changes in expanded clonotypes were potentially confounded. Estimates of total diversity from one million sequenced T cells were regarded as lower bounds and underestimates. The long-lived group showed more naive CD4+ T cells, fewer expanded clones and increased TCR diversity than the aged group, suggesting age selection. As age increased, observed TCR beta diversity per million T cells dropped in a roughly linear way, and a significant reduction was already evident by age roughly 40.

V is reduced by 7 bases and J by 0 bases, leaving a spacing of 10 bases between them. Looking up the germline V gene yields CDR1 MNHEY and CDR2 SVGAGI. The CDR3 starts with the cysteine, ends with the phenylalanine, and has 13 residues. The only DNA kept is the CDR3, 39 bases in frame from the first base. Systemically healthy Caucasian individuals from Russia, some 40 in total and aged about 6 to 90 years, were included as donors. Around 9.9 milliliters of peripheral blood were collected from each donor into EDTA-treated Vacutainer tubes. Ficoll-Paque density-gradient centrifugation was used to isolate PBMCs, with at least 7 million per sample. Total RNA was extracted from PBMCs with Trizol reagent, with at least 5.5 micrograms obtained per sample. For every donor, flow cytometry on a PBMC aliquot measured the percentage of naive CD45RAhigh/CD27high T cells. This clonotype showed up many times. Its specific antigen is unknown. The record has no base qualities; no much larger clone is one base away.

Library preparation used 5' RACE. TCRdb records Illumina HiSeq 2500 as the sequencer. A second PCR of roughly 7 to 11 cycles was performed with a sample-barcoded 5' primer and a J-beta primer mix. A template-switch 5' adaptor carrying 12 random nucleotides introduced a unique molecular identifier onto each TCR beta cDNA molecule. At least 2.5 million CDR3-containing paired-end reads were obtained from each sample. First-strand cDNA was synthesized from all RNA with the Mint cDNA synthesis kit, primed by a TRBC-specific oligonucleotide. Following uracil-DNA glycosylase treatment, all cDNA underwent a first 18-cycle PCR with the universal primers M1SS and BC2_uni_R. In the authors' own workflow: Normalization of each sample was performed by random selection of 1 million high-quality reads, each carrying a distinct molecular identifier. Instead of being binned into consensus sequences, reads with shared molecular identifiers were discarded. MiTCR, set to a Q25 quality threshold and the strictest error-elimination algorithm, was used for CDR3 identification, clonotype clustering and error correction. A nonparametric unseen species model with Euler transformation was used to estimate lower-bound total TCR beta diversity. TCRdb cleaned the public reads at Q25 with fastp, built clones with MiXCR and kept in-frame beta chains. A single entry per CDR3 protein holds the most common genes and DNA from its merged rows. These V and J calls rely on TCRdb rather than the paper's analysis. The sample includes around 1,500,000 distinct CDR3 sequences, with 28% observed a single time. In total, the top ten clones hold 7.7% of the sample.

Material: blood. The sequence came from a woman aged 25 to 39 in good health. The rearrangement combines TRBV6-5 with TRBJ2-7; the D gene assignment is perhaps TRBD1 or TRBD2, with each matching 5 bases. At the DNA level, the sequence is TGTGCCAGCACCGGGGCTAGCTCCTACGAGCAGTACTTC. It is translated as CASTGASSYEQYF.